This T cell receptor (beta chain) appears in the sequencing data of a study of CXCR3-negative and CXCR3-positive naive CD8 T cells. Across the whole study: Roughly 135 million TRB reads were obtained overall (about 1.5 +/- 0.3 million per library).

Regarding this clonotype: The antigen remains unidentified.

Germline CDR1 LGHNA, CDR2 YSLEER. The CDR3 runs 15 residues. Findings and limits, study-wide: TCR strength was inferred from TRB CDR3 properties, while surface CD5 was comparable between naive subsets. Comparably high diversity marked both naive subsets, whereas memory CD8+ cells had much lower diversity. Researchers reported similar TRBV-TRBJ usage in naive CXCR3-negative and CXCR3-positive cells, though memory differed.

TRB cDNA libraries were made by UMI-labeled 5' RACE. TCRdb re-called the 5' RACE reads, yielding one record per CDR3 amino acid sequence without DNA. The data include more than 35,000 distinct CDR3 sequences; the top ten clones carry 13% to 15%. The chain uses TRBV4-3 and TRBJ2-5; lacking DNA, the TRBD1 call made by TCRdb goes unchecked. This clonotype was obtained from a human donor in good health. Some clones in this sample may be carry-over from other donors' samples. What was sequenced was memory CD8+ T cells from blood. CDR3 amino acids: CASSQARTGSETQYF.